Following are 11 T cell receptor beta chains from one sample sequenced in a study of CD8 T cells in ankylosing spondylitis. What these receptors recognize is not known. TCRdb ran MiXCR on the 5' RACE reads and lists one entry per CDR3 protein. The profile covers about 700,000 distinct CDR3 sequences, with under 20% appearing a single time and under 20% taken by the ten largest. Study-level findings and limits: Seemingly characteristic of ankylosing spondylitis blood was a TCR beta motif consisting of 7 or 8 highly homologous variants.

Sequences were obtained from blood, either unsorted or a sorted T cell fraction (not recorded which). The receptor set was obtained from a male donor with ankylosing spondylitis.

This clonotype was seen only a few times. This rearrangement joins TRBV12-3 or TRBV12-4 to TRBJ1-2, with 7 bases lining up with TRBD1. V was clipped by 6 bases and J by 8 bases; unmatched bases: 9. The length of the CDR3 is 13 residues. The chain's CDR3 is CASSPDRAPGYTF. CDR3 sequence (DNA): TGTGCCAGCAGCCCCGACAGGGCTCCGGGCTACACCTTC.

This clonotype has more than one count but fewer than ten. This chain uses TRBV25-1 with TRBJ2-1; 7 bases are a match to TRBD2. The CDR3 is 16 amino acids. The V and J ends lost 1 base and 8 bases, in that order; junction bases with no gene match: 11. Germline V gene data show CDR1 as MGHDK and CDR2 as SYGVNS. The DNA for the CDR3 is TGTGCCAGCAGTGAATTTCCGGGACTATCAAACGATGAGCAGTTCTTC. Residues: CASSEFPGLSNDEQFF.

The table lists this clonotype with a few counts. The CDR3: CASRLQLNTEAFF. Here the CDR3 DNA reads TGTGCCAGCAGGCTACAGTTGAACACTGAAGCTTTCTTT. The chain carries TRBV27 and TRBJ1-1; D is undetermined. Germline CDR1 reads MNHEY; CDR2 reads SMNVEV (reference sequence). V was trimmed by 6 bases and J by 0 bases, leaving 8 bases between them. The CDR3 contains 13 residues.

The table lists this clonotype with a few counts. The chain combines TRBV12-3 or TRBV12-4 with TRBJ1-5; D call uncertain. V lost 3 bases, J lost 4 bases, and 10 bases lay in between. The CDR3 extends over 14 amino acids. The CDR3, as DNA: TGTGCCAGCAGTTTCGGCTTAGAGAATCAGCCCCAGCATTTT. This translates into CASSFGLENQPQHF.

The chain has TRBV10-3 and TRBJ2-7; no definite D call. The germline V gene has CDR1 ENHRY and CDR2 SYGVKD. V gave up 3 bases and J gave up 1 base, with 7 bases separating them. This CDR3 has 13 amino acids. DNA for the CDR3: TGTGCCATCAGTGAAGTCGGGTCCTACGAGCAGTACTTC. Translating it yields CAISEVGSYEQYF.

This clonotype was counted between two and nine times. The genes are TRBV5-1 and TRBJ1-6; D possibly corresponds to TRBD1 (5 bases). The length of the CDR3 is 18 residues. V was trimmed by 0 bases and J by 0 bases, leaving 13 bases between them. CDR1 and CDR2 (germline): SGHRS, YFSETQ. The CDR3 loop reads CASSLVGQGSSYNSPLHF. The CDR3 DNA follows: TGCGCCAGCAGCTTGGTTGGGCAGGGATCCTCCTATAATTCACCCCTCCACTTT.

The rearrangement uses TRBV20-1 and TRBJ2-3, with 7 bases aligning to TRBD2. This CDR3 is 15 amino acids long. Trimming at V came to 6 bases and at J to 1 base, leaving 10 bases not matched to a gene. Germline CDR1 reads DFQATT; CDR2 reads SNEGSKA (reference sequence). In nucleotides, the CDR3 is TGCAGTGCCCTTAGTGGCCTAGCGGGCACAGATACGCAGTATTTT. Amino acids: CSALSGLAGTDTQYF.

The chain recombines TRBV6-1 with TRBJ2-7, with 7 positions matching TRBD1. Germline V lookup: CDR1 MNHNS, CDR2 SASEGT. The CDR3 consists of 16 residues. V dropped 7 bases and J dropped 6; count of bases not matched to a gene: 18. The CDR3: CASTPLGGRAFFEQYF. In DNA, the CDR3 is TGTGCCAGCACCCCATTAGGGGGCAGGGCTTTTTTCGAGCAGTACTTC.

The chain employs TRBV9 and TRBJ2-4; the D gene is possibly TRBD1 (7 bases). V was pared by 3 bases and J by 6 bases, with 13 bases between. The CDR3 is made up of 14 amino acids. Germline V lookup: CDR1 SGDLS, CDR2 YYNGEE. The CDR3 region is CASSAQGGGNIQYF. CDR3 coding DNA: TGTGCCAGCAGCGCCCAGGGGGGTGGAAACATTCAGTACTTC.

The V and J genes are TRBV18 and TRBJ2-3; 8 bases map to TRBD2. Germline loops: CDR1 KGHSH, CDR2 LQKENI. The CDR3 totals 16 residues. The V gene end was trimmed by 3 bases and the J gene end by 1 base; junction bases not matched to a gene: 6. In DNA form, the CDR3 reads TGTGCCAGCTCACCCGCGACTAGCGCCCGCACAGATACGCAGTATTTT. It specifies CASSPATSARTDTQYF.

The V and J genes are TRBV12-5 and TRBJ1-5; 10 bases are a match to TRBD1. The J segment lost 3 bases and the V segment lost 4 bases, leaving 3 bases of the junction unmatched. CDR1 LGHNT and CDR2 FRNRAP come from the germline V gene. The CDR3 loop spans 15 amino acids. This CDR3 is CASGSGTGANQPQHF. The CDR3 DNA reads as TGTGCTAGTGGTTCGGGGACAGGGGCCAATCAGCCCCAGCATTTT.